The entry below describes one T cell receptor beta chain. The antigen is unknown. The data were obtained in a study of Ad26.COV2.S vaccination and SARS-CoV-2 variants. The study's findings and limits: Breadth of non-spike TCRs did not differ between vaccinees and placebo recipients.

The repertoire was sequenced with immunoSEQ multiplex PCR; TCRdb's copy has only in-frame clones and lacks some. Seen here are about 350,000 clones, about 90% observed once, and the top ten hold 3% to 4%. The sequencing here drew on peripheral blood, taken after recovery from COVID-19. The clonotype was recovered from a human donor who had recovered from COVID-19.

CDR3 in amino acids: CASSLINYGYTF. The CDR3 bases are TGTGCCAGTAGCCTAATTAACTATGGCTACACCTTC. V usage is TRBV19 and J usage is TRBJ1-2; the D is unclear. The CDR3 spans 12 residues. Trimming took 6 bases from V and 1 from J, leaving 6 bases between them. Germline CDR1 LNHDA, CDR2 SQIVND (reference sequence).